The present T cell receptor (beta chain) was sequenced within a study of T-cell memory formation after mild COVID-19. Whole-study context: Largely, TCR clusters stayed within a single donor.

Notes on this clonotype: Its antigen is still unknown.

Amplification by 5'RACE using constant-segment primers produced TCR alpha and TCR beta cDNA libraries that carried sample barcodes and UMIs. TCRdb re-analysed the 5' RACE reads in MiXCR, keeping a single row per CDR3 protein. The repertoire holds just under 350,000 distinct CDR3 sequences, 10% to 15% seen once, with roughly a fifth in the top ten. General observations from the study: Some clones that responded were present in memory (sampled pre-infection), which suggests cross-reactive memory joined. Contracting clones from day 15 to 85 had balanced CD4/CD8; later expanders favoured CD4+.

Germline CDR1 is LGHNA and CDR2 is YNFKEQ. The CDR3 spans 13 residues. V was pared by 3 bases and J by 3 bases, with 9 bases between. The sequence was collected from a man younger than 35 who had mild COVID-19 (a few samples of this study predate the infection). Cell type and time point are not known. Sequenced: PBMCs or a T cell subset sorted from them (not recorded which). J is TRBJ2-7 and V is TRBV4-2; D might be TRBD1 (6 bases). The CDR3 spells CASSQEQGYEQYF. CDR3 sequence (DNA): TGTGCCAGCAGCCAGGAACAGGGCTACGAGCAGTACTTC.